The 15 T cell receptor beta chains below were found in one sample sequenced in a study of T cell responses to AZD1222 COVID-19 vaccine. Sequenced by immunoSEQ multiplex PCR; TCRdb stores in-frame clones only, minus some. Of more than 250,000 clones listed, approximately 95% are singletons. The material was peripheral blood, obtained on day 0 of AZD1222 vaccination. The receptors shown here come from an adult in good health.

Concerning this clone: Other nucleotide sequences from this sample produce the same CDR3. This chain links TRBV3-1 (or the pseudogene TRBV3-2) with TRBJ1-5; no definite D call. Trimming took off 1 base at V and 7 bases at J, with 5 bases between the two ends. Germline assignment: CDR1 LGHDT and CDR2 YNNKEL (reference sequence). This CDR3 is built from 12 residues. The DNA for the CDR3 is TGTGCCAGCAGCCAAGGAGGGCAGCCCCAGCATTTT. Protein product: CASSQGGQPQHF.

J is TRBJ2-2 and V is TRBV2, with TRBD2 matching over 11 bases. With 6 bases clipped from V and 1 base from J, the junction kept 4 bases outside the gene matches. Germline-derived CDR1 and CDR2 are SNHLY and FYNNEI. The CDR3 consists of 16 residues. The CDR3: CASREGLAVNTGELFF. CDR3 nucleotide sequence: TGTGCCAGCAGGGAGGGACTAGCGGTGAACACCGGGGAGCTGTTTTTT.

The chain is built from TRBV28 and TRBJ1-1, with D perhaps TRBD1 (6 bases). V was shortened by 1 base and J by 7 bases, with 16 bases between the two germline ends. The CDR3 extends over 15 amino acids. Germline V lookup: CDR1 MDHEN, CDR2 SYDVKM. Here the CDR3 DNA reads TGTGCCAGCAGTTTATTTGGGGGCAGGGTCATTGAAGCTTTCTTT. The encoded protein is CASSLFGGRVIEAFF.

The rearrangement links TRBV5-6 to TRBJ1-5; possible D gene TRBD1, 5 bases. V was cut by 0 bases and J by 0 bases, with 7 bases left in between. Per germline, CDR1 SGHDT and CDR2 YYEEEE. This CDR3 has 15 amino acids. The CDR3 reads CASSLGQFSNQPQHF. The CDR3 nucleotides are TGTGCCAGCAGCTTGGGACAGTTTAGCAATCAGCCCCAGCATTTT.

The chain has TRBV19 and TRBJ1-5; D uncertain. The CDR3 loop spans 13 amino acids. Germline V CDR1 and CDR2: LNHDA, SQIVND (reference sequence). V was trimmed by 8 bases and J by 3 bases, leaving 11 bases between them. CDR3 region: CASLGSYNQPQHF. CDR3 coding DNA: TGTGCCAGTCTCGGGTCCTACAATCAGCCCCAGCATTTT. The full variable domain, its missing parts supplied by reference TRBV19 and TRBJ1-5, is DGGITQSPKYLFRKEGQNVTLSCEQNLNHDAMYWYRQDPGQGLRLIYYSQIVNDFQKGDIAEGYSVSREKKESFPLTVTSAQKNPTAFYLCASLGSYNQPQHFGDGTRLSIL.

The chain has TRBV5-4 and TRBJ2-2; tentatively, D is TRBD1 or TRBD2 (5 bases each). V shed 2 bases and J shed 6 bases, with 14 bases lying between them. The germline V gene encodes CDR1 SGHNT and CDR2 YYREEE (reference sequence). CDR3 length: 15 amino acids. The CDR3 DNA reads TGTGCCAGCAGCTTCCGGGACCCGCCGTCCGGGGAGCTGTTTTTT. Its protein is CASSFRDPPSGELFF.

The chain carries TRBV5-5 and TRBJ1-6; D call uncertain. The germline V and J ends were trimmed by 0 bases and 8 bases, with 9 bases remaining between them. CDR1 is SGHKS, CDR2 YYEKEE, per germline (reference sequence). The CDR3 spans 14 residues. CDR3 loop: CASSLDPWDSPLHF. DNA for the CDR3: TGTGCCAGCAGCTTGGACCCCTGGGATTCACCCCTCCACTTT.

The chain recombines TRBV9 with TRBJ2-1; D not certain. The CDR3 is 13 residues long. Per germline, CDR1 SGDLS and CDR2 YYNGEE. V shed 3 bases and J shed 0 bases, with 4 bases lying between them. CDR3 amino acids: CASSASSYNEQFF. CDR3 DNA sequence: TGTGCCAGCAGCGCGAGCTCCTACAATGAGCAGTTCTTC.

This clone occurred once. The chain employs TRBV5-1 and TRBJ1-4; 9 bases map to TRBD1. The germline gives CDR1 SGHRS, CDR2 YFSETQ. The CDR3 has 14 amino acids. After removal of 4 bases from V and 7 bases from J, the junction contained 5 bases not matched to a gene. CDR3 coding DNA: TGCGCCAGCAGCCTACAGGGGGCGAGTGAAAAACTGTTTTTT. Protein product: CASSLQGASEKLFF.

The gene calls are TRBV13 and TRBJ1-1, with a tentative D call TRBD1 (5 bases). V lost 3 bases to trimming and J lost 6 bases, with 11 bases between them. The V gene's germline CDR1 is PRHDT and CDR2 FYEKMQ (reference sequence). This CDR3 has 13 residues. CDR3 in DNA: TGTGCCAGCAGCTTTGGGGGTCCAGCTGAAGCTTTCTTT. This codes for CASSFGGPAEAFF.

V and J are TRBV25-1 and TRBJ2-3; D ambiguous. The ends were cut back, 4 bases at V and 6 bases at J, with 14 bases in the middle. The V gene's germline CDR1 is MGHDK and CDR2 SYGVNS. The CDR3 length is 14 residues. CDR3 sequence: CASSASLGFDTQYF. DNA for the CDR3: TGTGCCAGCAGTGCATCTCTAGGGTTCGATACGCAGTATTTT. Full variable domain (missing parts from reference TRBV25-1 and TRBJ2-3): EADIYQTPRYLVIGTGKKITLECSQTMGHDKMYWYQQDPGMELHLIHYSYGVNSTEKGDLSSESTVSRIRTEHFPLTLESARPSHTSQYLCASSASLGFDTQYFGPGTRLTVL.

V and J are TRBV4-3 and TRBJ2-5; TRBD2 aligns across 10 bases. V lost 1 base to trimming and J lost 5 bases; unmatched junction nucleotides: 4. The CDR3 covers 15 residues. Looked up from germline, CDR1 is LGHNA and CDR2 is YSLEER. CDR3 region: CASSQGAGGQETQYF. Written as DNA, the CDR3 is TGCGCCAGCAGCCAAGGAGCGGGAGGGCAGGAGACCCAGTACTTC.

The rearrangement uses TRBV2 and TRBJ1-5, with D tentatively TRBD1 (6 bases). Germline V lookup: CDR1 SNHLY, CDR2 FYNNEI. Trimming took off 4 bases at V and 9 bases at J, with 13 bases between the two ends. The CDR3 runs to 13 residues. The DNA of the CDR3 is TGTGCCAGCAGTGGACAGGCCCGGGGGCCCCAGCATTTT. Its protein is CASSGQARGPQHF. Drawing the rest from reference TRBV2 and TRBJ1-5, the complete variable domain is EPEVTQTPSHQVTQMGQEVILRCVPISNHLYFYWYRQILGQKVEFLVSFYNNEISEKSEIFDDQFSVERPDGSNFTLKIRSTKLEDSAMYFCASSGQARGPQHFGDGTRLSIL.

This chain uses TRBV25-1 with TRBJ2-1, with D perhaps given as TRBD1 or TRBD2 (5 bases each). In germline, CDR1 is MGHDK, CDR2 SYGVNS. The CDR3 runs 14 residues. The V and J ends lost 7 bases and 7 bases respectively, with 17 bases between them. The CDR3 region has the DNA TGTGCCAGCACCCGAGGGTCCAGGGCGAATGAGCAGTTCTTC. Translation: CASTRGSRANEQFF.

J is TRBJ1-6 and V is TRBV4-1; D is unresolved. The CDR3 is made up of 15 amino acids. The V gene lost 0 bases and the J gene lost 5 bases, with 8 bases spanning the gap. CDR1 is MGHRA and CDR2 is YSYEKL in the germline V gene. In DNA form, the CDR3 reads TGCGCCAGCAGCCAAGACGGACTCCATAATTCACCCCTCCACTTT. Translated, it gives CASSQDGLHNSPLHF.